The 24 T cell receptor beta chains given below trace back to one sample, sequenced in a study of T cell changes during pregnancy in multiple sclerosis. Some clones are missing from TCRdb's copy, which holds only in-frame ones; the method was immunoSEQ multiplex PCR. The repertoire holds roughly 80,000 clones, with 92% as singletons. The source was peripheral blood, collected before pregnancy. The source is a female donor with multiple sclerosis, enrolled in a pregnancy study.

This clone came up a few times. The chain recombines TRBV29-1 with TRBJ1-1; unclear D gene. CDR1 is SQVTM, CDR2 ANQGSEA, per germline. V was clipped by 6 bases and J by 0 bases, with 11 bases between them. This CDR3 spans 13 amino acids. The CDR3 DNA reads as TGCAGCGTCGCAAAGCCCATGAACACTGAAGCTTTCTTT. Residues: CSVAKPMNTEAFF. The full variable domain, completed using reference TRBV29-1 and TRBJ1-1, is SAVISQKPSRDICQRGTSLTIQCQVDSQVTMMFWYRQQPGQSLTLIATANQGSEATYESGFVIDKFPISRPNLTFSTLTVSNMSPEDSSIYLCSVAKPMNTEAFFGQGTRLTVV.

The chain recombines TRBV29-1 with TRBJ2-5; TRBD2 agrees at 16 bases. The CDR3 extends over 16 amino acids. The germline V gene encodes CDR1 SQVTM and CDR2 ANQGSEA. Trimming at V came to 6 bases and at J to 4 bases, leaving 8 bases not matched to a gene. CDR3 protein: CSVSGTSGRGRETQYF. The CDR3 nucleotides are TGCAGCGTATCGGGGACTAGCGGGAGGGGGCGAGAGACCCAGTACTTC.

The chain carries TRBV29-1 and TRBJ2-7; 13 nucleotides align to TRBD2. The CDR3 spans 15 residues. The J segment lost 5 bases and the V segment lost 6 bases, leaving 10 bases of the junction unmatched. Germline V CDR1 and CDR2: SQVTM, ANQGSEA. As DNA, the CDR3 is TGCAGCGTCTCCCCTGGGACTAGCGGGAACCACGAGCAGTACTTC. This encodes CSVSPGTSGNHEQYF.

This rearrangement joins TRBV7-2 to TRBJ1-2; D is possibly TRBD1 (5 bases). The germline V gene has CDR1 SGHTA and CDR2 FQGNSA. Trimming took 5 bases from V and 8 from J, leaving 18 bases between them. The CDR3 spans 14 residues. CDR3 nucleotide sequence: TGTGCCAGCAGCCAGAGGGAGGGGATTCGGGGCTACACCTTC. This sequence encodes CASSQREGIRGYTF.

The chain links TRBV7-2 to TRBJ2-1; 7 bases match TRBD1. Germline V CDR1 and CDR2: SGHTA, FQGNSA. The CDR3 runs to 17 residues. The ends lost 2 bases at V and 0 bases at J; junction bases unmatched: 7. The CDR3 reads CASSLHQGTDSYNEQFF. CDR3 nucleotides: TGTGCCAGCAGCTTACATCAAGGGACAGACTCCTACAATGAGCAGTTCTTC. Full variable domain (rest looked up from reference TRBV7-2 and TRBJ2-1): GAGVSQSPSNKVTEKGKDVELRCDPISGHTALYWYRQSLGQGLEFLIYFQGNSAPDKSGLPSDRFSAERTGGSVSTLTIQRTQQEDSAVYLCASSLHQGTDSYNEQFFGPGTRLTVL.

This rearrangement joins TRBV19 to TRBJ1-5, with D tentatively TRBD1 (6 bases). CDR3 length: 18 amino acids. Germline-derived CDR1 and CDR2 are LNHDA and SQIVND (reference sequence). V lost 3 bases and J lost 1, with 19 bases in between. CDR3 coding DNA: TGTGCCAGTAGTATCTTCCCGCCGGGGACACGCAGCAATCAGCCCCAGCATTTT. It yields the protein CASSIFPPGTRSNQPQHF.

The chain has TRBV5-1 and TRBJ1-1; TRBD1 matches at 9 bases. V trimming: 4 bases; J trimming: 1 base; junction bases outside the gene matches: 5. This CDR3 comprises 15 residues. CDR1 is SGHRS and CDR2 is YFSETQ in the germline V gene. Here the CDR3 reads CASSRDRGTNTEAFF. DNA for the CDR3: TGCGCCAGCAGCAGAGACAGGGGGACGAACACTGAAGCTTTCTTT.

The V call is TRBV5-1, the J call TRBJ1-1; 7 positions agree with TRBD1. CDR3 size: 12 residues. Germline V gene sequence: CDR1 SGHRS, CDR2 YFSETQ. After removal of 5 bases from V and 6 bases from J, the junction contained 4 bases not matched to a gene. CDR3 loop: CASSFDRAEAFF. CDR3 coding DNA: TGCGCCAGCAGTTTCGACAGGGCTGAAGCTTTCTTT.

The V call is TRBV19, the J call TRBJ1-5; maybe TRBD1 (5 bases). CDR3 length: 15 amino acids. The ends were cut back, 6 bases at V and 4 bases at J, with 16 bases in the middle. Looked up from germline, CDR1 is LNHDA and CDR2 is SQIVND (reference sequence). The CDR3 spells CASRIGGIANQPQHF. The CDR3 DNA reads TGTGCCAGTAGAATCGGGGGAATAGCGAATCAGCCCCAGCATTTT.

The V call is TRBV12-2, the J call TRBJ2-5; whether TRBD2, the table's D call, matches the DNA was not checked. TRBV12-2 is reported as a pseudogene. This CDR3 contains 17 residues. The CDR3 DNA follows: TGTGCAAGTCGCTCCCCTAGGCTAGCGGGAGAGCAAGAGACCCAGTACTTC. It specifies CASRSPRLAGEQETQYF.

The rearrangement uses TRBV28 and TRBJ2-7; no reliable D call. This CDR3 is built from 12 residues. CDR1 and CDR2 (germline): MDHEN, SYDVKM. V lost 1 base to trimming and J lost 6 bases, with 7 bases between them. The chain's CDR3 is CASSLSSGEQYF. In DNA form, the CDR3 reads TGTGCCAGCAGTTTATCCTCGGGCGAGCAGTACTTC.

The V and J genes are TRBV25-1 and TRBJ1-2, with unresolved D. CDR1 and CDR2 from the germline V gene are MGHDK and SYGVNS. Trimming stripped 0 bases from V and 5 bases from J, with 4 bases between. The CDR3 extends over 12 amino acids. The CDR3 nucleotides are TGTGCCAGCAGTGAATACAGTTATGGCTACACCTTC. It translates to CASSEYSYGYTF.

The chain has TRBV19 and TRBJ2-5; D gene unclear. Trimming shortened V by 0 bases and J by 5 bases, and 13 bases separated the two germline ends. Germline values: CDR1 LNHDA, CDR2 SQIVND (reference sequence). This CDR3 is built from 15 residues. The CDR3 loop reads CASSIDPGERETQYF. CDR3 DNA sequence: TGTGCCAGTAGTATAGATCCGGGTGAAAGGGAGACCCAGTACTTC.

This sequence joins TRBV6-1 and TRBJ2-7, with 10 bases matching TRBD1. After removal of 7 bases from V and 0 bases from J, the junction contained 3 bases not matched to a gene. CDR1 and CDR2 (germline): MNHNS, SASEGT. This CDR3 is 14 amino acids long. The CDR3 is CASMRDRGSYEQYF. Here the CDR3 DNA reads TGTGCCAGCATGAGGGACAGGGGCTCCTACGAGCAGTACTTC.

This clone was observed once. The chain is built from TRBV29-1 and TRBJ2-7; D is perhaps TRBD1 (5 bases). This CDR3 spans 11 amino acids. Germline CDR1 and CDR2: SQVTM and ANQGSEA. V lost 7 bases, J lost 4 bases, and 11 bases lay in between. Written as DNA, the CDR3 is TGCAGCGCTTGGTCAGGGTACGAGCAGTACTTC. It yields the protein CSAWSGYEQYF.

The V call is TRBV9, the J call TRBJ2-1, with TRBD2 matching over 7 bases. The CDR3 runs 12 residues. Trimming cost V 5 bases and J 4 bases; bases outside gene matches: 0. Germline V gives CDR1 SGDLS, CDR2 YYNGEE. The CDR3 DNA sequence: TGTGCCAGCAGACTAGCGTACAATGAGCAGTTCTTC. This translates into CASRLAYNEQFF.

The rearrangement joins TRBV5-1 to TRBJ2-2; TRBD2 matches 9 bases. The CDR3 is 15 amino acids. With V trimmed by 4 bases and J by 4 bases, 5 bases remained unmatched. CDR1 and CDR2 (germline): SGHRS, YFSETQ. This chain's CDR3 is CASSIKTSGTGELFF. As DNA, the CDR3 is TGCGCCAGCAGCATCAAGACTAGCGGCACCGGGGAGCTGTTTTTT.

The chain links TRBV11-2 to TRBJ2-1, with a weak D call TRBD1 (5 bases). The germline CDR1 and CDR2 sequences are SGHAT and FQNNGV. The germline V and J ends were trimmed by 1 base and 10 bases, with 14 bases remaining between them. This CDR3 has 14 residues. CDR3: CASSLVGLVSEQFF. CDR3 nucleotides: TGTGCCAGCAGCTTAGTGGGGCTAGTTTCCGAGCAGTTCTTC.

This chain uses TRBV7-9 with TRBJ1-1; possibly TRBD1 for D (6 bases). This CDR3 has 12 residues. Germline V CDR1 and CDR2: SEHNR, FQNEAQ (reference sequence). Trimming left V 0 bases short and J 11 bases short, with 10 bases between. CDR3 protein: CASSLAQGGAFF. The CDR3 DNA is TGTGCCAGCAGCTTAGCACAGGGTGGGGCTTTCTTT.

This clone turned up a few times. The CDR3 nucleotides read TGTGCCAGCAGCTTCAGACAGGTTCGGACTGAAGCTTTCTTT. Translating gives CASSFRQVRTEAFF. The chain joins TRBV7-8 to TRBJ1-1; tentatively, D is TRBD1 (6 bases). The V end was cut by 3 bases, the J end by 5 bases, with 13 bases between. The CDR3 runs to 14 residues. The V gene's germline CDR1 is SGHVS and CDR2 FQNEAQ.

This sequence joins TRBV11-3 and TRBJ2-1, with 10 positions matching TRBD2. The length of the CDR3 is 16 residues. Germline V gives CDR1 SGHNT, CDR2 YENEEA. V was pared by 1 base and J by 8 bases, with 8 bases of the junction left unmatched. The CDR3 sequence: CASSLGLAGGMYEQFF. CDR3 in DNA: TGTGCCAGCAGCTTAGGGTTAGCGGGAGGTATGTATGAGCAGTTCTTC.

This rearrangement joins TRBV7-9 to TRBJ2-7, with 7 bases fitting TRBD1. The germline gives CDR1 SEHNR, CDR2 FQNEAQ (reference sequence). The CDR3 contains 14 residues. Trimming at V came to 5 bases and at J to 3 bases, leaving 7 bases not matched to a gene. In nucleotides, the CDR3 is TGTGCCAGCAGCCACGGACAGGCGTACTACGAGCAGTACTTC. The encoded protein is CASSHGQAYYEQYF.

The genes are TRBV4-3 and TRBJ2-3, with D tentatively TRBD2 (5 bases). The CDR3 is 16 residues long. Per germline, CDR1 LGHNA and CDR2 YSLEER. V lost 0 bases to trimming and J lost 4 bases, with 14 bases between them. The CDR3 sequence: CASSQEPLARADTQYF. As DNA, the CDR3 is TGCGCCAGCAGCCAAGAGCCCCTAGCAAGGGCAGATACGCAGTATTTT.

The chain employs TRBV15 and TRBJ2-7, with 9 bases identical to TRBD2. This CDR3 has 18 amino acids. V lost 0 bases to trimming and J lost 3 bases; unmatched junction nucleotides: 12. From germline, CDR1 is LNHNV and CDR2 YYDKDF (reference sequence). This chain's CDR3 is CATSRERMWSSGIYEQYF. The CDR3 DNA reads as TGTGCCACCAGCAGAGAAAGGATGTGGTCTAGCGGGATCTACGAGCAGTACTTC. The complete variable domain, with remaining parts taken from reference TRBV15 and TRBJ2-7, reads DAMVIQNPRYQVTQFGKPVTLSCSQTLNHNVMYWYQQKSSQAPKLLFHYYDKDFNNEADTPDNFQSRRPNTSFCFLDIRSPGLGDTAMYLCATSRERMWSSGIYEQYFGPGTRLTVT.